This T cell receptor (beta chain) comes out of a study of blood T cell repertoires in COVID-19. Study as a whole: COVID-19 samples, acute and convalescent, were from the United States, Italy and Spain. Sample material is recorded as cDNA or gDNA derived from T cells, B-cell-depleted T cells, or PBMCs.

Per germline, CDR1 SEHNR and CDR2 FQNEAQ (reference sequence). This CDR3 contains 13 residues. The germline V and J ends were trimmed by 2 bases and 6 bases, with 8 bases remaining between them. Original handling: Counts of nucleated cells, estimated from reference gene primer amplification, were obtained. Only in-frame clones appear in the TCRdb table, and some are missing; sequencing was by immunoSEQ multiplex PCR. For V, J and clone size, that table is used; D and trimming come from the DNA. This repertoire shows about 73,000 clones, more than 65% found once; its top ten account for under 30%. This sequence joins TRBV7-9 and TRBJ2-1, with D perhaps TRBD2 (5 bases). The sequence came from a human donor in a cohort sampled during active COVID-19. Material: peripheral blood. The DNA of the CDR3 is TGTGCCAGCAGCTTACTAGGAGGCAATGAGCAGTTCTTC. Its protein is CASSLLGGNEQFF. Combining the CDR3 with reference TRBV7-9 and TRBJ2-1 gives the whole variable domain DTGVSQNPRHKITKRGQNVTFRCDPISEHNRLYWYRQTLGQGPEFLTYFQNEAQLEKSRLLSDRFSAERPKGSFSTLEIQRTEQGDSAMYLCASSLLGGNEQFFGPGTRLTVL.